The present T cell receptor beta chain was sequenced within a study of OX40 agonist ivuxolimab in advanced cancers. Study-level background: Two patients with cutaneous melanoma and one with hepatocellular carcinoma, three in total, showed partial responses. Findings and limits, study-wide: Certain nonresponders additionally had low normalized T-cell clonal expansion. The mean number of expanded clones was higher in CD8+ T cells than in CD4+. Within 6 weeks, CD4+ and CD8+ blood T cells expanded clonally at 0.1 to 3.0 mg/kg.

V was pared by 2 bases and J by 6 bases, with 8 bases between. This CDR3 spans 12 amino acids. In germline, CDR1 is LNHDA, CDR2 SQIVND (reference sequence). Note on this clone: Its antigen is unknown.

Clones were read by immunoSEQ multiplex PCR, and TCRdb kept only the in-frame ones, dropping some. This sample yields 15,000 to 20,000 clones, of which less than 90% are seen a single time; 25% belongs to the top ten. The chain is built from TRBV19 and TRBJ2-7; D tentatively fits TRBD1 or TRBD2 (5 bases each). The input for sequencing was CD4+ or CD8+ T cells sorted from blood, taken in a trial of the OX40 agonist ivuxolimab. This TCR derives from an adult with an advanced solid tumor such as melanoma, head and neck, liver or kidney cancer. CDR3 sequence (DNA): TGTGCCAGTAGTATAACTAGGGGCGAGCAGTACTTC. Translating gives CASSITRGEQYF.